This TCR beta chain was obtained from a study of blood T cell repertoires in COVID-19. Study overall: Some COVID-19 samples were acute and others convalescent; all came from the United States, Italy and Spain. PBMCs, B-cell-depleted T cells, or T cells were the source of the cDNA or gDNA that made up the material.

CDR1 and CDR2 from the germline V gene are SEHNR and FQNEAQ (reference sequence). Trimming removed 6 bases from V and 3 bases from J, with 18 bases in between. The CDR3 runs to 15 residues. In the source study's methods: Nucleated cell counts were estimated from reference gene primer amplification. The repertoire was sequenced with immunoSEQ multiplex PCR; TCRdb's copy has only in-frame clones and lacks some. D and trimming were read from the DNA, whereas the V and J calls and clone size are those reported in that table. Found here are roughly 300,000 clones, around 90% of them singletons; the top ten hold about 6.8%.

Sequencing was carried out using peripheral blood. The chain recombines TRBV7-9 with TRBJ2-7, with a tentative D call TRBD1 (6 bases). The sequence derives from a man between 18 and 35 years old who had recovered from COVID-19. CDR3 protein: CASSPSGTRYYEQYF. In DNA, the CDR3 is TGTGCCAGCAGTCCCTCCGGGACACGGTACTACGAGCAGTACTTC. Full variable domain (rest looked up from reference TRBV7-9 and TRBJ2-7): DTGVSQNPRHKITKRGQNVTFRCDPISEHNRLYWYRQTLGQGPEFLTYFQNEAQLEKSRLLSDRFSAERPKGSFSTLEIQRTEQGDSAMYLCASSPSGTRYYEQYFGPGTRLTVT.